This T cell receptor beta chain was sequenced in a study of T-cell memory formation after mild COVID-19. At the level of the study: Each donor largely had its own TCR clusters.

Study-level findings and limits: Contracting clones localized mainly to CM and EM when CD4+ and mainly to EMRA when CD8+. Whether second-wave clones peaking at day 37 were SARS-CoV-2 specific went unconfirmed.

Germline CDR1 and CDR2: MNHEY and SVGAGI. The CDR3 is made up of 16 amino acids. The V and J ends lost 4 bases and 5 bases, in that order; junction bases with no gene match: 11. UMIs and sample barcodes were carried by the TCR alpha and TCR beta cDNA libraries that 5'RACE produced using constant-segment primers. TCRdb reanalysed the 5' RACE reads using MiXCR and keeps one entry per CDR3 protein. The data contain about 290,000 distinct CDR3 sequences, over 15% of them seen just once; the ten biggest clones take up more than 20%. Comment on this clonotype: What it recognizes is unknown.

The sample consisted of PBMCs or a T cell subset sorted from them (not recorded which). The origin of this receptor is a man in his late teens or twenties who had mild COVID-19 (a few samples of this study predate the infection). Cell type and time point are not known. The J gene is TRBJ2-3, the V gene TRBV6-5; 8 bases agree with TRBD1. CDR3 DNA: TGTGCCAGCAGTTCCACAACAGGGGGTCTTGGAGATACGCAGTATTTT. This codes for CASSSTTGGLGDTQYF.